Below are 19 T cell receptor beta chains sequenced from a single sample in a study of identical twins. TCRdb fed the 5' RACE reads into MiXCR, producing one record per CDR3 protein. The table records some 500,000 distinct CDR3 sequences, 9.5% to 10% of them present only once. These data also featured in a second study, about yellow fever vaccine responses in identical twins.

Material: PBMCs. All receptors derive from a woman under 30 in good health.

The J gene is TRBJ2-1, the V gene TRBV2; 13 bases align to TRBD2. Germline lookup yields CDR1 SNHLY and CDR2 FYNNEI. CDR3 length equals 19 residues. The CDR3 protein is CTCCSRLAGGKMSYNEQFF. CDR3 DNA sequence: TGTACCTGCTGTTCCCGACTAGCGGGAGGAAAAATGTCCTACAATGAGCAGTTCTTC. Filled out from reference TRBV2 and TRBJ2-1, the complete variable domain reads EPEVTQTPSHQVTQMGQEVILRCVPISNHLYFYWYRQILGQKVEFLVSFYNNEISEKSEIFDDQFSVERPDGSNFTLKIRSTKLEDSAMYFCTCCSRLAGGKMSYNEQFFGPGTRLTVL.

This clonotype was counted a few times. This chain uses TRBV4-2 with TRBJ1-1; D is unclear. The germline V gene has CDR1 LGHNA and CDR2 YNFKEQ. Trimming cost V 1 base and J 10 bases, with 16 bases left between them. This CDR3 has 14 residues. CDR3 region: CASSQGLAGIGAFF. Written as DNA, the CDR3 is TGTGCCAGCAGCCAAGGTTTGGCCGGGATTGGAGCTTTCTTT.

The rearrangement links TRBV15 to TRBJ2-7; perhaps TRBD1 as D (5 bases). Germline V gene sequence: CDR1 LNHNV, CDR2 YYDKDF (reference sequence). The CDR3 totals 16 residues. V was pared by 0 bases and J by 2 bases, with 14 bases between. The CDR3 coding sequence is TGTGCCACCAGCAGAGATGGGGCAGGTTCCCCCTACGAGCAGTACTTC. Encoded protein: CATSRDGAGSPYEQYF.

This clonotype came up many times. CDR3 bases: TGCAGCGTTGGGAGGTGGGGGCGCGACACTGAAGCTTTCTTT. It yields the protein CSVGRWGRDTEAFF. The rearrangement links TRBV29-1 to TRBJ1-1; tentatively, D is TRBD1 (6 bases). Germline CDR1 is SQVTM and CDR2 is ANQGSEA. The CDR3 spans 14 residues. V was shortened by 4 bases and J by 3 bases, with 15 bases between the two germline ends.

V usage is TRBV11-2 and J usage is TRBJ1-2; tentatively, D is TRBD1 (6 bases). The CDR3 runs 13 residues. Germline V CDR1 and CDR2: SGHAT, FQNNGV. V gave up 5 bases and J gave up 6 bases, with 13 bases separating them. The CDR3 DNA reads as TGTGCCAGCAGCGAAAACAGGGTCCATGGCTACACCTTC. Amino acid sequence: CASSENRVHGYTF. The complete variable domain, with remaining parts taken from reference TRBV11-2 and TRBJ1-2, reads EAGVAQSPRYKIIEKRQSVAFWCNPISGHATLYWYQQILGQGPKLLIQFQNNGVVDDSQLPKDRFSAERLKGVDSTLKIQPAKLEDSAVYLCASSENRVHGYTFGSGTRLTVV.

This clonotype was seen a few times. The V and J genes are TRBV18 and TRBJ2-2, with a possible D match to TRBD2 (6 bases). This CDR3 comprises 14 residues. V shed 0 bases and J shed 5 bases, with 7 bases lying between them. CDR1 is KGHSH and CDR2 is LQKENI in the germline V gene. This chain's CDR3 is CASSPPGRTGELFF. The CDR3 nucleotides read TGTGCCAGCTCACCACCGGGGAGGACCGGGGAGCTGTTTTTT. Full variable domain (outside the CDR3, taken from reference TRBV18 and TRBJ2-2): NAGVMQNPRHLVRRRGQEARLRCSPMKGHSHVYWYRQLPEEGLKFMVYLQKENIIDESGMPKERFSAEFPKEGPSILRIQQVVRGDSAAYFCASSPPGRTGELFFGEGSRLTVL.

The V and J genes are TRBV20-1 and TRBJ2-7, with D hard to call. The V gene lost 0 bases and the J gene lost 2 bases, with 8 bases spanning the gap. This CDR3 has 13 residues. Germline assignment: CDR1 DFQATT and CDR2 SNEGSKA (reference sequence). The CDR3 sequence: CSARESMTYEQYF. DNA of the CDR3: TGCAGTGCTAGAGAGAGCATGACCTACGAGCAGTACTTC.

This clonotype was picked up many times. CDR3 sequence reads: CAWSASGRSYEQYF. CDR3 nucleotide sequence: TGTGCCTGGAGTGCTAGCGGGAGGTCCTACGAGCAGTACTTC. This rearrangement joins TRBV30 to TRBJ2-7; 11 bases fit TRBD2. The V gene's germline CDR1 is GTSNPN and CDR2 SVGIG (reference sequence). V dropped 1 base and J dropped 1; count of bases not matched to a gene: 0. The CDR3 totals 14 residues.

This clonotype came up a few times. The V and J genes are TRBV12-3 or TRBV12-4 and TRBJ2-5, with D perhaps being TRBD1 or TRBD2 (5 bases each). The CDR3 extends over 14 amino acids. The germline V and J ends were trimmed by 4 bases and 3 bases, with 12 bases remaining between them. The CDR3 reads CASSSTRGEETQYF. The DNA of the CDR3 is TGTGCCAGCAGTTCTACTCGAGGGGAAGAGACCCAGTACTTC.

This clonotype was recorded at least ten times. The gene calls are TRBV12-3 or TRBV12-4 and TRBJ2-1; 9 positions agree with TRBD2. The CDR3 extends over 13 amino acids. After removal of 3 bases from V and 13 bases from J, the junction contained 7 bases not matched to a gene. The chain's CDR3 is CASSFRLADPQFF. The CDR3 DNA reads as TGTGCCAGCAGTTTCAGACTAGCGGATCCTCAGTTCTTC.

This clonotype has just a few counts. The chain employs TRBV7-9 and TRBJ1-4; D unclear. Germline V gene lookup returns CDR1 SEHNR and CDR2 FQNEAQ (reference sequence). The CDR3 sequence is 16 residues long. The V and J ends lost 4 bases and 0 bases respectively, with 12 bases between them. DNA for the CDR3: TGTGCCAGCAGCTCGGGCCTGGTGGCAACTAATGAAAAACTGTTTTTT. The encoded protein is CASSSGLVATNEKLFF.

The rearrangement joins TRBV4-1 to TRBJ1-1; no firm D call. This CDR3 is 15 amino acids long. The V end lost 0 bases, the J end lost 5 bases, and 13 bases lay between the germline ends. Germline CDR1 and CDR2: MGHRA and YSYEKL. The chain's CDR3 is CASSQDPGRNTEAFF. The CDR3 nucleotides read TGCGCCAGCAGCCAAGATCCCGGGAGGAATACTGAAGCTTTCTTT.

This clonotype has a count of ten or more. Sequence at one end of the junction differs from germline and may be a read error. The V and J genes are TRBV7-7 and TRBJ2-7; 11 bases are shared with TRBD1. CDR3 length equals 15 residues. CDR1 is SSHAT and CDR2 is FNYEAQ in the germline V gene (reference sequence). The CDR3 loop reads CASSPGQGVPYEQYF. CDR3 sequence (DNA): TGTGCTAGCAGCCCGGGACAGGGGGTTCCCTACGAGCAGTACTTC.

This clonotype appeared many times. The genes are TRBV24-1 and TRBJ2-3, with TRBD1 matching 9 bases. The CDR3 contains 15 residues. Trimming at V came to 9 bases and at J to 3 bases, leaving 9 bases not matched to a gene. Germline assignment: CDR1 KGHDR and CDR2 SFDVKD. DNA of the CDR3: TGTGCCACCCGTCCGGAGACAGGGGGTACAGATACGCAGTATTTT. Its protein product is CATRPETGGTDTQYF.

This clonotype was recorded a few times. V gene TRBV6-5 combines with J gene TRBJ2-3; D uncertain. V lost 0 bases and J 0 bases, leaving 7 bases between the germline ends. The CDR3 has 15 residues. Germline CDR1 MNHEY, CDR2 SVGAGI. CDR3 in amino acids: CASSYSDSSTDTQYF. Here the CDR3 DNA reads TGTGCCAGCAGTTACTCAGATTCTAGCACAGATACGCAGTATTTT.

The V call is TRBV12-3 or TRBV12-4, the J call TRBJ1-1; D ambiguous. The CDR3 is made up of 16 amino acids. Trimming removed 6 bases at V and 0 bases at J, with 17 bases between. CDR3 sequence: CASSRDTLIMNTEAFF. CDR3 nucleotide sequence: TGTGCCAGCAGCCGCGACACGCTAATAATGAACACTGAAGCTTTCTTT.

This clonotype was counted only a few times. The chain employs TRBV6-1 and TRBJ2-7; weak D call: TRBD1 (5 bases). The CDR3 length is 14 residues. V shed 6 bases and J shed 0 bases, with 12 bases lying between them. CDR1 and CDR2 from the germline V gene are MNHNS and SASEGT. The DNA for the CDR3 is TGTGCCAGCAGATCCCAGGGAAACTCCTACGAGCAGTACTTC. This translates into CASRSQGNSYEQYF.

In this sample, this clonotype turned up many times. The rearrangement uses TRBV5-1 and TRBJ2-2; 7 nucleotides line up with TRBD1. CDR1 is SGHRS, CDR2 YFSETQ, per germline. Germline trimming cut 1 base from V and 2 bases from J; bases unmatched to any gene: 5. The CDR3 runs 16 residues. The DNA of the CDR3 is TGCGCCAGCAGCTTGACCGGGACAGCTAACACCGGGGAGCTGTTTTTT. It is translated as CASSLTGTANTGELFF.

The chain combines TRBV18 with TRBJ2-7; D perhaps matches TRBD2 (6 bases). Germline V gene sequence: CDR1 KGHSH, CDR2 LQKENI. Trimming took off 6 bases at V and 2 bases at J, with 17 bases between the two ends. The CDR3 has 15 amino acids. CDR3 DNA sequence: TGTGCCAGCTCGTTGTACGGCGGGACCGCCTACGAGCAGTACTTC. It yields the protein CASSLYGGTAYEQYF.